This T cell receptor (beta chain) was captured by sequencing in a study of cytomegalovirus exposure and HLA in healthy donors. A note on this clone: The antigen is not known.

The V gene lost 2 bases and the J gene lost 0 bases, with 8 bases spanning the gap. The germline V gene has CDR1 SNHLY and CDR2 FYNNEI. The length of the CDR3 is 15 residues. PCR used 60 Vbeta primers and 13 Jbeta primers. Under the authors' procedure: It was a later analysis that counted tens of millions of unique TCR beta chains, of which around 11 million were shared. The table came from immunoSEQ multiplex PCR; TCRdb's copy has only in-frame clones and leaves some out. The DNA was the basis for D and trimming; V, J and clone size are from that table. Found here are 130,000 or so clones, around 84% of them singletons; the top ten hold around 3%. Notes on the study in general: The authors reported that TCR beta sequences could predict HLA-A and HLA-B alleles. These predictions were accurate for most subjects in the first cohort. A missense variant in DCLRE1C was later tied to TCR beta V- and J-gene trimming. The study labeled fewer than 200 TCR beta chains cytomegalovirus-associated.

This sequence joins TRBV2 and TRBJ1-5; D is undetermined. The sample was PBMCs. This clonotype originated in a woman aged 18 to 35 in good health and CMV-seropositive. CDR3 residues: CASSERQVSNQPQHF. CDR3 nucleotides: TGTGCCAGCAGTGAAAGGCAGGTTAGCAATCAGCCCCAGCATTTT.